These 6 T cell receptor beta chains originate from one sample sequenced in a study of vaccination effects on CD4 cells after COVID-19. These TCRs' antigens remain unknown. Before sequencing took place, the ViraFEST assay used viral peptide pools to expand antigen-specific CD4+ T cells. CD4+ T cells were isolated after 10 days of culture. Two doses of either BNT162b2 or mRNA-1273 were given to each participant. Assay: immunoSEQ multiplex PCR; the TCRdb copy retains only in-frame clones and omits some. The sample shows roughly 16,000 clones, around 76% of them seen only once. Sequences were derived from CD4+ T cells from PBMCs cultured with HCoV-NL63 spike peptides, sampled after COVID-19 vaccination. The receptors derive from a human donor who received a COVID-19 vaccine.

The chain carries TRBV6-1 and TRBJ2-7, with TRBD2 matching over 8 bases. The CDR3 is made up of 15 amino acids. Germline CDR1 reads MNHNS; CDR2 reads SASEGT. Trimming cost V 0 bases and J 4 bases; bases outside gene matches: 5. Here the CDR3 reads CASSEAPTSGYEQYF. The CDR3, as DNA: TGTGCCAGCAGTGAAGCGCCCACTAGCGGATACGAGCAGTACTTC.

The table lists this clone with a few counts. The V and J genes are TRBV21-1 and TRBJ1-1. TRBV21-1 constitutes a pseudogene. This CDR3 comprises 15 residues. CDR3: CASSPTRGPDFEAFF. The CDR3 DNA is TGTGCCAGCAGCCCAACACGGGGCCCCGACTTCGAAGCTTTCTTT.

V usage is TRBV28 and J usage is TRBJ1-6; 9 nucleotides match TRBD1. Germline V gene sequence: CDR1 MDHEN, CDR2 SYDVKM. Trimming cost V 3 bases and J 7 bases; bases outside gene matches: 4. This CDR3 comprises 15 residues. The CDR3 here is CASSLNDRGNSPLHF. The CDR3 bases are TGTGCCAGCAGTTTGAACGACAGGGGGAATTCACCCCTCCACTTT.

This clone was seen once. The chain couples TRBV30 to TRBJ1-2; a weak D match, TRBD1 (5 bases). V lost 4 bases, J lost 4 bases, and 13 bases lay in between. Germline loops: CDR1 GTSNPN, CDR2 SVGIG (reference sequence). The CDR3 length is 13 residues. CDR3 residues: CAWMVGGGYGYTF. The CDR3 DNA is TGTGCCTGGATGGTGGGGGGGGGCTATGGCTACACCTTC.

This rearrangement joins TRBV9 to TRBJ2-5; tentatively, D is TRBD2 (6 bases). Trimming removed 3 bases from V and 5 bases from J, with 14 bases in between. The CDR3 runs 14 residues. CDR1 is SGDLS and CDR2 is YYNGEE in the germline V gene. The CDR3 loop is CASSGGLWGETQYF. For the CDR3, the DNA is TGTGCCAGCAGCGGCGGACTATGGGGCGAGACCCAGTACTTC.

This clone was counted once. The rearrangement links TRBV4-2 to TRBJ1-2; a weak D match, TRBD1 (5 bases). The V gene's germline CDR1 is LGHNA and CDR2 YNFKEQ. The CDR3 has 13 residues. V lost 3 bases to trimming and J lost 5 bases, with 10 bases between them. The chain's CDR3 is CASSQEGRYGYTF. The DNA of the CDR3 is TGTGCCAGCAGCCAGGAGGGGCGATATGGCTACACCTTC.